Presented here are 31 T cell receptor beta chains from one specimen sequenced in a study of blood T cell repertoires in COVID-19. Measured with immunoSEQ multiplex PCR; TCRdb has only the in-frame clones, and not every one. The top ten clones hold less than 3% of a sample with over 200,000 clones, approximately 90% of them seen once. The specimen sequenced was peripheral blood. These receptors were collected from a man between 25 and 39 years old with COVID-19, enrolled during active disease.

The rearrangement uses TRBV29-1 and TRBJ1-2, with TRBD1 identical over 11 bases. V lost 2 bases, J lost 6 bases, and 11 bases stayed unmatched. In germline, CDR1 is SQVTM, CDR2 ANQGSEA. The CDR3 runs 16 residues. This chain's CDR3 is CSVEISGTGGSHGYTF. The CDR3 region has the DNA TGCAGCGTTGAAATATCCGGGACAGGGGGGAGCCATGGCTACACCTTC.

The V gene is TRBV3-1 (or the pseudogene TRBV3-2), the J gene TRBJ2-2; 10 bases line up with TRBD2. The germline V gene has CDR1 LGHDT and CDR2 YNNKEL (reference sequence). There are 17 residues in the CDR3. V was clipped by 3 bases and J by 2 bases; unmatched bases: 6. CDR3 bases: TGTGCCAGCAGCCAGGCCCGGACTAGCGGAAACACCGGGGAGCTGTTTTTT. It specifies CASSQARTSGNTGELFF.

The chain combines TRBV19 with TRBJ1-2, with D perhaps matching TRBD1 (5 bases). Germline CDR1 LNHDA, CDR2 SQIVND (reference sequence). The V and J ends lost 0 bases and 5 bases respectively, with 16 bases between them. This CDR3 has 16 residues. The CDR3: CASSIDLGLTFYGYTF. As DNA, the CDR3 is TGTGCCAGTAGTATAGATCTGGGACTGACTTTTTATGGCTACACCTTC.

This clone was seen at least ten times. The V and J genes are TRBV18 and TRBJ1-5, with D unresolved. Trimming took off 5 bases at V and 5 bases at J, with 10 bases between the two ends. CDR1 and CDR2 (germline): KGHSH, LQKENI. The CDR3 runs to 13 residues. The CDR3 sequence is CASSEHRDQPQHF. CDR3 nucleotides: TGTGCCAGCTCAGAACACCGGGATCAGCCCCAGCATTTT.

The CDR3 region has the DNA TGTGCCAGCCTCCGGGGGGCTGGTGAAAAACTGTTTTTT. Protein sequence: CASLRGAGEKLFF. The chain recombines TRBV25-1 with TRBJ1-4, with D possibly being TRBD1 (6 bases). This CDR3 region has 13 residues. CDR1 MGHDK and CDR2 SYGVNS come from the germline V gene. V lost 8 bases and J 7 bases, leaving 14 bases between the germline ends.

V gene TRBV19 combines with J gene TRBJ2-3; TRBD2 matches at 8 bases. Germline-derived CDR1 and CDR2 are LNHDA and SQIVND (reference sequence). Trimming cost V 1 base and J 6 bases; bases outside gene matches: 9. This CDR3 is built from 16 residues. In DNA form, the CDR3 reads TGTGCCAGTAGTATAGGATCGGCGGGGGGCCGCGATACGCAGTATTTT. Residues: CASSIGSAGGRDTQYF. The whole variable domain, filled in from reference TRBV19 and TRBJ2-3, reads DGGITQSPKYLFRKEGQNVTLSCEQNLNHDAMYWYRQDPGQGLRLIYYSQIVNDFQKGDIAEGYSVSREKKESFPLTVTSAQKNPTAFYLCASSIGSAGGRDTQYFGPGTRLTVL.

V and J are TRBV5-1 and TRBJ2-1, with 9 bases lining up with TRBD2. Germline V lookup: CDR1 SGHRS, CDR2 YFSETQ. The CDR3 loop spans 16 amino acids. J gave up 7 bases and V 4 bases, and 12 bases lay outside the gene matches. The CDR3 sequence is CASSAYSGGGWNEQFF. The CDR3 DNA is TGCGCCAGCAGCGCCTATAGCGGGGGAGGATGGAATGAGCAGTTCTTC.

This clone was seen only once. The CDR3 region has the DNA TGTGCCAGCTCACCAGGCACAGGCTATGGCTACACCTTC. Amino acids: CASSPGTGYGYTF. This chain connects TRBV18 to TRBJ1-2; TRBD1 is a possible D gene (5 bases). V was shortened by 2 bases and J by 4 bases, with 8 bases between the two germline ends. Germline-derived CDR1 and CDR2 are KGHSH and LQKENI. This CDR3 spans 13 amino acids. The entire variable domain, with the rest obtained from reference TRBV18 and TRBJ1-2, is as follows: NAGVMQNPRHLVRRRGQEARLRCSPMKGHSHVYWYRQLPEEGLKFMVYLQKENIIDESGMPKERFSAEFPKEGPSILRIQQVVRGDSAAYFCASSPGTGYGYTFGSGTRLTVV.

The chain carries TRBV5-4 and TRBJ2-6; TRBD1 matches at 8 bases. V lost 0 bases to trimming and J lost 1 base; unmatched junction nucleotides: 12. This CDR3 comprises 20 residues. Germline V gives CDR1 SGHNT, CDR2 YYREEE (reference sequence). The DNA for the CDR3 is TGTGCCAGCAGCTTGGCCATGGGACAGGATAGTGGGTCTGGGGCCAACGTCCTGACTTTC. Translated: CASSLAMGQDSGSGANVLTF.

V and J are TRBV5-4 and TRBJ2-7; weak D call: TRBD2 (5 bases). Germline lookup yields CDR1 SGHNT and CDR2 YYREEE (reference sequence). Between the trimmed V and J ends, which lost 1 base and 0 bases, there was a span of 11 bases. CDR3 length equals 15 residues. The CDR3 loop is CASSLSLAFSYEQYF. The CDR3 DNA follows: TGTGCCAGCAGCTTGTCTCTAGCCTTCTCCTACGAGCAGTACTTC.

The rearrangement uses TRBV28 and TRBJ2-1; 11 nucleotides align to TRBD2. The CDR3 covers 17 residues. Germline trimming cut 5 bases from V and 4 bases from J; bases unmatched to any gene: 10. Germline loops: CDR1 MDHEN, CDR2 SYDVKM. The DNA of the CDR3 is TGTGCCAGCAGTCACCCAACCGGGACTAGCGGATACAATGAGCAGTTCTTC. Amino acid sequence: CASSHPTGTSGYNEQFF. Looking up the rest from reference TRBV28 and TRBJ2-1 gives the full variable domain: DVKVTQSSRYLVKRTGEKVFLECVQDMDHENMFWYRQDPGLGLRLIYFSYDVKMKEKGDIPEGYSVSREKKERFSLILESASTNQTSMYLCASSHPTGTSGYNEQFFGPGTRLTVL.

The genes are TRBV25-1 and TRBJ2-7, with TRBD1 matching 8 bases. CDR1 is MGHDK and CDR2 is SYGVNS in the germline V gene. The CDR3 has 14 amino acids. With V trimmed by 4 bases and J by 2 bases, 4 bases remained unmatched. The CDR3 region has the DNA TGTGCCAGCAGTGCGGACAGGGTGACCTACGAGCAGTACTTC. This translates into CASSADRVTYEQYF.

The CDR3 region is CASSPHPETGGSPLHF. As DNA, the CDR3 is TGTGCCAGCAGCCCCCACCCGGAGACAGGGGGTTCACCCCTCCACTTT. V is TRBV21-1 and J is TRBJ1-6; no DNA check was done on the table's D call, TRBD1. TRBV21-1 is shown as a pseudogene. This CDR3 region has 16 residues.

CDR3 sequence: CASSPAGSFLSGYTF. CDR3 sequence (DNA): TGTGCCAGCAGTCCCGCGGGCAGTTTCTTGAGCGGCTACACCTTC. V and J are TRBV27 and TRBJ1-2, with D unclear. This CDR3 spans 15 amino acids. The V gene lost 5 bases and the J gene lost 8 bases, with 21 bases spanning the gap. Germline assignment: CDR1 MNHEY and CDR2 SMNVEV (reference sequence).

This sequence joins TRBV4-3 and TRBJ1-4; D gene unclear. With 1 base removed from V and 0 bases from J, the gap between germline ends came to 12 bases. The CDR3 sequence is 17 residues long. Per the germline V gene, CDR1 is LGHNA and CDR2 is YSLEER. The CDR3 DNA reads as TGCGCCAGCAGCCAAGTATTGGGAGACGCAACTAATGAAAAACTGTTTTTT. This encodes CASSQVLGDATNEKLFF.

The rearrangement joins TRBV6-1 to TRBJ2-1; 8 bases align to TRBD1. The germline V gene has CDR1 MNHNS and CDR2 SASEGT. J lost 8 bases, V lost 4 bases, and 19 bases had no gene match. This CDR3 is 18 amino acids long. The CDR3 here is CASSGRSYSRGRIDEQFF. The CDR3 nucleotides are TGTGCCAGCAGTGGCCGCTCCTACTCCAGGGGGCGCATCGATGAGCAGTTCTTC.

This clone appeared once. The V call is TRBV28, the J call TRBJ1-4; D is ambiguous. Germline V gene sequence: CDR1 MDHEN, CDR2 SYDVKM. The CDR3 runs to 15 residues. V lost 5 bases to trimming and J lost 0 bases, with 10 bases between them. The CDR3 sequence: CASSPVEATNEKLFF. In DNA, the CDR3 is TGTGCCAGCAGTCCCGTGGAGGCAACTAATGAAAAACTGTTTTTT. Using reference TRBV28 and TRBJ1-4 for the parts outside the CDR3, the full variable domain is DVKVTQSSRYLVKRTGEKVFLECVQDMDHENMFWYRQDPGLGLRLIYFSYDVKMKEKGDIPEGYSVSREKKERFSLILESASTNQTSMYLCASSPVEATNEKLFFGSGTQLSVL.

Only a few counts were recorded for this clone. A read error may account for a junction end that differs from germline. This chain connects TRBV7-9 to TRBJ2-7; 12 positions match TRBD1. The CDR3 sequence is 15 residues long. Germline CDR1 SEHNR, CDR2 FQNEAQ (reference sequence). CDR3 in DNA: TGTGCCAGCAGCATACTCTCCGGGACAGGGGGCGGTCAGGTCTTC. It translates to CASSILSGTGGGQVF.

This rearrangement joins TRBV14 to TRBJ1-1; no reliable D call. The length of the CDR3 is 14 residues. Germline values: CDR1 SGHDN, CDR2 FVKESK. V lost 3 bases to trimming and J lost 3 bases, with 11 bases between them. For the CDR3, the DNA is TGTGCCAGCAGCCATTTAGGTCGGGACACTGAAGCTTTCTTT. Translating gives CASSHLGRDTEAFF. Looking up the rest from reference TRBV14 and TRBJ1-1 gives the full variable domain: EAGVTQFPSHSVIEKGQTVTLRCDPISGHDNLYWYRRVMGKEIKFLLHFVKESKQDESGMPNNRFLAERTGGTYSTLKVQPAELEDSGVYFCASSHLGRDTEAFFGQGTRLTVV.

The CDR3 coding sequence is TGTGCCAGCAGTTTCTCCCGGGACAGGGGGCCCACTGAAGCTTTCTTT. Residues: CASSFSRDRGPTEAFF. The genes are TRBV28 and TRBJ1-1, with 12 bases lining up with TRBD1. The CDR3 length is 16 residues. The junction had 6 bases not matched to a gene; V was cut back by 3 bases and J by 4 bases. The germline V gene has CDR1 MDHEN and CDR2 SYDVKM.

This chain links TRBV4-3 with TRBJ2-7; 10 bases match TRBD2. CDR1 is LGHNA and CDR2 is YSLEER in the germline V gene. V trimming: 3 bases; J trimming: 7 bases; junction bases outside the gene matches: 15. The CDR3 length is 17 residues. CDR3: CASSHATLAGVSKEQYF. In nucleotides, the CDR3 is TGCGCCAGCAGCCATGCAACCCTAGCGGGAGTTTCGAAAGAGCAGTACTTC.

The rearrangement links TRBV3-1 (or the pseudogene TRBV3-2) to TRBJ2-1; TRBD2 matches 8 bases. Germline trimming cut 0 bases from V and 5 bases from J; bases unmatched to any gene: 12. This CDR3 comprises 18 residues. In germline, CDR1 is LGHDT, CDR2 YNNKEL (reference sequence). The CDR3 coding sequence is TGTGCCAGCAGCCAAGATTCGGCCAGCGGGAGTTGGAACAATGAGCAGTTCTTC. This sequence encodes CASSQDSASGSWNNEQFF.

V usage is TRBV9 and J usage is TRBJ2-1; D remains unclear. CDR1 is SGDLS and CDR2 is YYNGEE in the germline V gene. V was clipped by 0 bases and J by 4 bases, with 11 bases between them. The CDR3 is 15 amino acids. CDR3 protein: CASSVDASIYNEQFF. CDR3 nucleotide sequence: TGTGCCAGCAGCGTAGATGCGAGTATATACAATGAGCAGTTCTTC.

V and J are TRBV28 and TRBJ1-2, with D maybe TRBD1 (6 bases). The CDR3 is made up of 14 amino acids. The germline V and J ends were trimmed by 6 bases and 5 bases, with 16 bases remaining between them. CDR1 and CDR2 (germline): MDHEN, SYDVKM. In nucleotides, the CDR3 is TGTGCCAGCAGGCCTGGGACAACGTATTATGGCTACACCTTC. Translated: CASRPGTTYYGYTF.

The chain carries TRBV28 and TRBJ1-1; D not resolved. Between the trimmed V and J ends, which lost 6 bases and 1 base, there was a span of 9 bases. CDR3 length: 13 amino acids. Germline V CDR1 and CDR2: MDHEN, SYDVKM. Here the CDR3 reads CASRPQRNTEAFF. DNA for the CDR3: TGTGCCAGCAGGCCACAAAGGAACACTGAAGCTTTCTTT. The full variable domain, in which reference TRBV28 and TRBJ1-1 provide the parts outside the CDR3, is DVKVTQSSRYLVKRTGEKVFLECVQDMDHENMFWYRQDPGLGLRLIYFSYDVKMKEKGDIPEGYSVSREKKERFSLILESASTNQTSMYLCASRPQRNTEAFFGQGTRLTVV.

The rearrangement links TRBV6-1 to TRBJ2-1; 8 bases align to TRBD2. The CDR3 has 13 amino acids. Trimming at V came to 6 bases and at J to 10 bases, leaving 8 bases not matched to a gene. From germline, CDR1 is MNHNS and CDR2 SASEGT. In DNA, the CDR3 is TGTGCCAGCAGGGGGAGCGGGAGTGAAGAGCAGTTCTTC. Translating it yields CASRGSGSEEQFF.

V is TRBV27 and J is TRBJ2-7; D possibly corresponds to TRBD2 (5 bases). The CDR3 spans 14 residues. Germline V lookup: CDR1 MNHEY, CDR2 SMNVEV (reference sequence). Trimming removed 0 bases at V and 5 bases at J, with 11 bases between. CDR3 loop: CASSLSATGNEQYF. DNA of the CDR3: TGTGCCAGCAGTTTATCGGCTACGGGGAACGAGCAGTACTTC.

The chain is built from TRBV11-2 and TRBJ1-2; TRBD1 aligns across 9 bases. With V trimmed by 6 bases and J by 4 bases, 3 bases remained unmatched. In germline, CDR1 is SGHAT, CDR2 FQNNGV. This CDR3 spans 13 amino acids. The CDR3 DNA is TGTGCCAGCAGGTTGACAGGGGGCTATGGCTACACCTTC. It codes for CASRLTGGYGYTF.

In this sample, this clone turned up once. V gene TRBV10-3 combines with J gene TRBJ1-6; tentative D call: TRBD1 (6 bases). Looked up from germline, CDR1 is ENHRY and CDR2 is SYGVKD. The V gene lost 6 bases and the J gene lost 7 bases, with 10 bases spanning the gap. The CDR3 length is 13 residues. CDR3 bases: TGTGCCATCAGGGGACACAACAATTCACCCCTCCACTTT. Translated: CAIRGHNNSPLHF.

J is TRBJ1-1 and V is TRBV29-1; no clear D gene. CDR1 is SQVTM, CDR2 ANQGSEA, per germline. V lost 4 bases and J lost 6, with 21 bases in between. This CDR3 contains 15 residues. In DNA, the CDR3 is TGCAGCGTTGGATATATGGGCTTGTTTCGGCCTGAAGCTTTCTTT. Its protein product is CSVGYMGLFRPEAFF.

This chain uses TRBV9 with TRBJ1-2, with 7 bases that match TRBD1. Trimming took 4 bases from V and 2 from J; bases not matched to a gene: 14. CDR1 is SGDLS, CDR2 YYNGEE, per germline. The CDR3 is 17 amino acids. The CDR3 region has the DNA TGTGCCAGCAGCCCACGAAACCAGACGGACAGGAACTATGGCTACACCTTC. This sequence encodes CASSPRNQTDRNYGYTF.